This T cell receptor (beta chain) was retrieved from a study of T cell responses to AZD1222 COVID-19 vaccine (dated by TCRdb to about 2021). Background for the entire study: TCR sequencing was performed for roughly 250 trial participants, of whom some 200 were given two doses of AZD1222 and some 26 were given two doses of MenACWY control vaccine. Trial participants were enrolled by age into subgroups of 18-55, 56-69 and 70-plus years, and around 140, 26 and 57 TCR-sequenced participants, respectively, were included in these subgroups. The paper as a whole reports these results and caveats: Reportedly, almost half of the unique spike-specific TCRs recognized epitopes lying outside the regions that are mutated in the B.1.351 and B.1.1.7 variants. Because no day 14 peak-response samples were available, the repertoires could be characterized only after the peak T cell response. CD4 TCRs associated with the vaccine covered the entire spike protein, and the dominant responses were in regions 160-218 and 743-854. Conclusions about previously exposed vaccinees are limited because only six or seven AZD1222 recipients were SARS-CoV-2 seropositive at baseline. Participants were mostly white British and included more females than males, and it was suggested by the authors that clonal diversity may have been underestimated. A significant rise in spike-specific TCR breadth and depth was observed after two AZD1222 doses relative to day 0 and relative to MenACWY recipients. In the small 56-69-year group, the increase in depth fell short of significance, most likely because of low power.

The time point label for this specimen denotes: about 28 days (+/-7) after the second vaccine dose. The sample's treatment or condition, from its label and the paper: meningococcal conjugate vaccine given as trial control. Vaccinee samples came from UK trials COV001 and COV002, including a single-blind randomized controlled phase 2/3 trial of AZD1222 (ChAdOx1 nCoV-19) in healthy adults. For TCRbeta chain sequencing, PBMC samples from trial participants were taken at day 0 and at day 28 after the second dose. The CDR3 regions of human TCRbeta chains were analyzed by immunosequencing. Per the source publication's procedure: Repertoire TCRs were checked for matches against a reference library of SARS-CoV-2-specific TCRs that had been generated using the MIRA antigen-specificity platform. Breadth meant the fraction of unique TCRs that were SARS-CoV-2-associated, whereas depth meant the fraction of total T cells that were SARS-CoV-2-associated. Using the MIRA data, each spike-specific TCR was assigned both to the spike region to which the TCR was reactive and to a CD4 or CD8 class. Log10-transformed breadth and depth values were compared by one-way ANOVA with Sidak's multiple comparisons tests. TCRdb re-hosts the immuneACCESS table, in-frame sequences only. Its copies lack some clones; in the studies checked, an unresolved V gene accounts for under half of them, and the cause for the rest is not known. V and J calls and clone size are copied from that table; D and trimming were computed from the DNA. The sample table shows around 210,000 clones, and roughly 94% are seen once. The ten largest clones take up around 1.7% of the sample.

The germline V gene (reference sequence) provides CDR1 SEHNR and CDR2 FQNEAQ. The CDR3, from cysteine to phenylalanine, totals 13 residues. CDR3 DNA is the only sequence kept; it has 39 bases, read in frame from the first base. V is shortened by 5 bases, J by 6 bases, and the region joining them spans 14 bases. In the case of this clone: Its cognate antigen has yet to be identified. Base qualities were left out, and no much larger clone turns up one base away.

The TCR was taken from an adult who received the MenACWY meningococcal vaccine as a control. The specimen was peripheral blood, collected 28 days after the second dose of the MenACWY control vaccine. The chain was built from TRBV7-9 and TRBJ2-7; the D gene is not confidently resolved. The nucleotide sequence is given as TGTGCCAGCAGCCGGCAGGATCCTCGCGAGCAGTACTTC. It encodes CASSRQDPREQYF.